The TCR beta chain under discussion was sequenced for a study of blood T cell repertoires in COVID-19. Study at large: Sample material is recorded as cDNA or gDNA derived from T cells, B-cell-depleted T cells, or PBMCs.

Enrollment of patients from Seattle took place during active infection, with longitudinal follow-up. Sequencing used immunoSEQ multiplex PCR; TCRdb keeps in-frame clones, though not all of them. The sample records around 430,000 clones, 88% being singletons. Germline values: CDR1 DFQATT, CDR2 SNEGSKA (reference sequence). There are 18 residues in the CDR3. Trimming cost V 3 bases and J 6 bases; bases outside gene matches: 21. The sequence derives from a woman between 45 and 65 years old with COVID-19, enrolled during active disease. The chain recombines TRBV20-1 with TRBJ2-7; 9 bases fit TRBD2. The sequenced sample was peripheral blood. CDR3 sequence (DNA): TGCAGTGCTAGTAAACCGATCAGCGGGGGGATTCAGCCCCGCGAGCAGTACTTC. It encodes CSASKPISGGIQPREQYF.